This T cell receptor (beta chain) was recorded in a study of response to subunit inactivated influenza vaccine. This clonotype showed up just a few times. V was cut by 4 bases and J by 4 bases, with 14 bases left in between. Germline CDR1 DFQATT, CDR2 SNEGSKA (reference sequence). The CDR3 runs 14 residues. TCRdb re-derived calls from the RT-PCR reads in MiXCR, one entry per CDR3 protein. This sample has some 540,000 distinct CDR3 sequences, with less than 25% found just once. These data also formed part of another study, on T cells expressing NK-cell markers. That source reports: In generating TCR beta cDNA, 5'RACE template switching with UMIs was used. The authors sequenced eight donors, of whom seven were HCMV-seropositive and one was seronegative.

This specimen was CD4+ T cells sorted from PBMCs, taken roughly 13 days after vaccination. The chain is built from TRBV20-1 and TRBJ1-5; D unclear. The sequence was obtained from a man aged 50 to 60 who received an inactivated influenza vaccine. In DNA form, the CDR3 reads TGCAGTGCTACTCATACGTTACCTAATCAGCCCCAGCATTTT. Translating it yields CSATHTLPNQPQHF.